This T cell receptor (beta chain) came from a study of blood T cell repertoires in COVID-19. At the level of the study: Material from acute and convalescent COVID-19 was sourced from the United States, Italy and Spain. T cells, B-cell-depleted T cells, or PBMCs supplied cDNA or gDNA.

In the authors' methods: Estimation of nucleated cell counts relied on the amplification of reference gene primers. The table came from immunoSEQ multiplex PCR; TCRdb's copy has only in-frame clones and leaves some out. V, J and clone size were drawn from that table, and D and trimming were deduced from the DNA. The sample lists some 190,000 clones, around nine tenths occurring once. The CDR3 runs 14 residues. V lost 2 bases to trimming and J lost 2 bases; unmatched junction nucleotides: 4. Germline CDR1 reads SGHRS; CDR2 reads YFSETQ. The material sequenced was peripheral blood. The V call is TRBV5-1, the J call TRBJ2-7; 7 positions agree with TRBD2. The sequence derives from a woman in her 40s who had recovered from COVID-19. This chain's CDR3 is CASSLAGSPYEQYF. CDR3 DNA: TGCGCCAGCAGCTTAGCGGGAAGTCCCTACGAGCAGTACTTC.